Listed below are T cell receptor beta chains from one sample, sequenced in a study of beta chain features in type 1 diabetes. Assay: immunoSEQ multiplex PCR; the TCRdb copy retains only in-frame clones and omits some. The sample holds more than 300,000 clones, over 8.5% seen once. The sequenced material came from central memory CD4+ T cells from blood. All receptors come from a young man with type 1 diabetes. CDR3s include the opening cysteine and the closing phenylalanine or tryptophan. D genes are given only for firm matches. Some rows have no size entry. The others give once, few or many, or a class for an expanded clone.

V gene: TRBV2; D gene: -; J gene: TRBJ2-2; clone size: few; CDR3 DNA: TGTGCCAGCAGTGAATCTTGGAGCGGGGAGCTGTTTTTT; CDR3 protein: CASSESWSGELFF
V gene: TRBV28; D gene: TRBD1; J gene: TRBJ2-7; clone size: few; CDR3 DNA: TGTGCCAGCAGTCTGTACCCGGGACAGGGTCTCCCCTACGAGCAGTACTTC; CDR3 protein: CASSLYPGQGLPYEQYF
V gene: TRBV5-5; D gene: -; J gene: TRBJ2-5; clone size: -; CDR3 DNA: TGTGCCAGCAGTCAGGGGTACCAAGAGACCCAGTACTTC; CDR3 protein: CASSQGYQETQYF
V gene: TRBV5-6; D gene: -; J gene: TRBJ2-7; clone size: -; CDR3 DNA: TGTGCCAGCAGCCAAGATTTGGACTTCTACGAGCAGTACTTC; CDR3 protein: CASSQDLDFYEQYF
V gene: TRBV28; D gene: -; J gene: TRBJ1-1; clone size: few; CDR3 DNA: TGTGCCAGCAGTTGGGGAGGGATTAGGGTGAACACTGAAGCTTTCTTT; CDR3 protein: CASSWGGIRVNTEAFF
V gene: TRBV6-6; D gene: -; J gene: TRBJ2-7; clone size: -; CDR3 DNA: TGTGTCAGTAGGGAGCACCAAGGGCTTTCCTACGAGCAGTACTTC; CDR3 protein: CVSREHQGLSYEQYF
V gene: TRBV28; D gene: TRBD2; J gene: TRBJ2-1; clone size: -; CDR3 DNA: TGTGCCAGCATTAGCGGGAATAACAACGAGCAGTTCTTC; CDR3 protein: CASISGNNNEQFF
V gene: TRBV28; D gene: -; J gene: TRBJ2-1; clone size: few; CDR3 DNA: TGTGCCAGCAGTTCCCCAAACGGGAATGAGCAGTTCTTC; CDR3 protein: CASSSPNGNEQFF
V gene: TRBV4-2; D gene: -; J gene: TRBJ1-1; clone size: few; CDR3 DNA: TGTGCCAGCAGCCAAGAAGGACAGAGGGGGATGAACACTGAAGCTTTCTTT; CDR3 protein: CASSQEGQRGMNTEAFF
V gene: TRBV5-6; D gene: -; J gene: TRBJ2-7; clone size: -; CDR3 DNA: TGTGCCAGCAGCTCCTTACAGTGGACATACGAGCAGTACTTC; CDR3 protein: CASSSLQWTYEQYF
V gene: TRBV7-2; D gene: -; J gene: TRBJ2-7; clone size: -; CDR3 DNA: TGTGCCAGCAGCTTTGGACGTCAGTCCGACGAGCAGTACTTC; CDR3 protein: CASSFGRQSDEQYF
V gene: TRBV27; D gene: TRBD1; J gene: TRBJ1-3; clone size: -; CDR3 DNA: TGTGCCAGCAGGCCGGGACAGGGAAACACCATATATTTT; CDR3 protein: CASRPGQGNTIYF
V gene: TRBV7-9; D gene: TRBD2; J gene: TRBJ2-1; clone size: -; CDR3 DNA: TGTGCCAGCAGCCCCAGGACTAGCGGGATTTCCCCCAATGAGCAGTTCTTC; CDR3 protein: CASSPRTSGISPNEQFF
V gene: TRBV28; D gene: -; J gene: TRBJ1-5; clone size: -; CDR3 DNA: TGTGCCAGCAGTTTAGGGGGGGCCAGCAATCAGCCCCAGCATTTT; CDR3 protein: CASSLGGASNQPQHF
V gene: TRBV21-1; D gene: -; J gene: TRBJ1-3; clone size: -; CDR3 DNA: TGTGCCAGCAGCAAAGAAGGTGGGGGTGGAGATGGAAACACCATATATTTT; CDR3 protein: CASSKEGGGGDGNTIYF
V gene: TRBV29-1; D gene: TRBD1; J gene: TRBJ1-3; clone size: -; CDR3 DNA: TGCAGCGTTGTGGTACAGGGGGGCTCTGGAAACACCATATATTTT; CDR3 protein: CSVVVQGGSGNTIYF
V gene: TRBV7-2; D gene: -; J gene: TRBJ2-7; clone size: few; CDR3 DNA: TGTGCCAGCAGCTTAGACAGGTTAGCCTACGAGCAGTACTTC; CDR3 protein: CASSLDRLAYEQYF
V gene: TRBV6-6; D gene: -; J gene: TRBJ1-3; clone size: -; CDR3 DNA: TGTGCCAGCAGTTCGGGACGAGGAAACACCATATATTTT; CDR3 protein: CASSSGRGNTIYF
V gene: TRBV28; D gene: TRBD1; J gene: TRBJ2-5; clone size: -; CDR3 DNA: TGTGCCAGCAGTCCGACTGGACAGGGAGCGGAGACCCAGTACTTC; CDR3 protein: CASSPTGQGAETQYF
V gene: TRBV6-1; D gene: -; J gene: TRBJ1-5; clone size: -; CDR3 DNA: TGTGCCAGCAGTGAAGTAACCCAGAGACAGCCCCAGCATTTT; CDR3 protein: CASSEVTQRQPQHF